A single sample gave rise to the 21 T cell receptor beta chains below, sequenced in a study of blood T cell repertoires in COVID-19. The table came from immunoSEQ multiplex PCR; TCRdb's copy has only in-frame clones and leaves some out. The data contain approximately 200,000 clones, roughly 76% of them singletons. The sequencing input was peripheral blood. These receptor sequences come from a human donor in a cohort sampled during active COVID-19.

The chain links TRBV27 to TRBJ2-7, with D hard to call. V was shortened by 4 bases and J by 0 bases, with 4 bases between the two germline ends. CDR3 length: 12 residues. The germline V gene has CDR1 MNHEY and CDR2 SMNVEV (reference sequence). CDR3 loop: CASSSSSYEQYF. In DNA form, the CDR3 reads TGTGCCAGCAGTTCGAGCTCCTACGAGCAGTACTTC.

As DNA, the CDR3 is TGTGCCAGCAGCTCCGTTACAGATACGCAGTATTTT. This gives the protein CASSSVTDTQYF. This chain connects TRBV7-9 to TRBJ2-3, with unresolved D. Trimming removed 4 bases at V and 3 bases at J, with 5 bases between. The germline V gene encodes CDR1 SEHNR and CDR2 FQNEAQ (reference sequence). This CDR3 region has 12 residues.

The CDR3 spells CSVRSGTTQETQYF. As DNA, the CDR3 is TGCAGCGTCCGATCCGGGACAACCCAAGAGACCCAGTACTTC. The chain couples TRBV29-1 to TRBJ2-5; the D gene is possibly TRBD1 (6 bases). The CDR3 totals 14 residues. V was shortened by 6 bases and J by 1 base, with 15 bases between the two germline ends. The germline V gene encodes CDR1 SQVTM and CDR2 ANQGSEA.

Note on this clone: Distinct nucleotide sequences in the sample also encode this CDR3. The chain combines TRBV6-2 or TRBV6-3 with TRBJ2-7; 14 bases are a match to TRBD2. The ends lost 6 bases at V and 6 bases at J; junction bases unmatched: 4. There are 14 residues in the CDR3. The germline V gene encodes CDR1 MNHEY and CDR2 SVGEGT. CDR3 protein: CASSRLAGGREQYF. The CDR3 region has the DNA TGTGCCAGCAGCCGACTAGCGGGAGGGCGCGAGCAGTACTTC.

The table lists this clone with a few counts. CDR3 in DNA: TGTGCCAGCTCACCACCGCCGGGACAGGGTCACCACGAGCAGTACTTC. It codes for CASSPPPGQGHHEQYF. V and J are TRBV18 and TRBJ2-7; 9 positions agree with TRBD1. The CDR3 sequence is 16 residues long. Germline V CDR1 and CDR2: KGHSH, LQKENI. With 0 bases clipped from V and 5 bases from J, the junction kept 8 bases outside the gene matches. The full variable domain, rest sourced from reference TRBV18 and TRBJ2-7, is NAGVMQNPRHLVRRRGQEARLRCSPMKGHSHVYWYRQLPEEGLKFMVYLQKENIIDESGMPKERFSAEFPKEGPSILRIQQVVRGDSAAYFCASSPPPGQGHHEQYFGPGTRLTVT.

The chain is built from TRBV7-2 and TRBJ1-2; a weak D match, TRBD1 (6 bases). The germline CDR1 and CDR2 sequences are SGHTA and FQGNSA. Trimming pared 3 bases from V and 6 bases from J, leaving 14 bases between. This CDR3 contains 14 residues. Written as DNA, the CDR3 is TGTGCCAGCAGCTTGGACCAAAACAGGGATGGCTACACCTTC. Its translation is CASSLDQNRDGYTF.

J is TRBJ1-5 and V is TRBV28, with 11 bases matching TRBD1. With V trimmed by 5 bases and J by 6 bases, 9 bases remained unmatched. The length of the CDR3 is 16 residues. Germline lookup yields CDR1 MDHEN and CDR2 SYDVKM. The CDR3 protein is CASSLMGQGDVQPQHF. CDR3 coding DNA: TGTGCCAGCAGTCTGATGGGACAGGGGGATGTTCAGCCCCAGCATTTT.

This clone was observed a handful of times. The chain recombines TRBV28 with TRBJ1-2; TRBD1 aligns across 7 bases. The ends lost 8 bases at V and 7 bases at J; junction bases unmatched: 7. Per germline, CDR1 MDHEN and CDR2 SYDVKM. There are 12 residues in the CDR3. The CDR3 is CASRGTATGYTF. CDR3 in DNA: TGTGCCAGCCGCGGGACAGCGACTGGCTACACCTTC.

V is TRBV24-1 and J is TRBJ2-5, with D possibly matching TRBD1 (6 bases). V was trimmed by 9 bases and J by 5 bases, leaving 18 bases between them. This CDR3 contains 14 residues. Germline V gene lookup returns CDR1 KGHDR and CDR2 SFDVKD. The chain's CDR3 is CATRRAGDDETQYF. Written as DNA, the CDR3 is TGTGCCACCCGTCGAGCAGGGGACGACGAGACCCAGTACTTC.

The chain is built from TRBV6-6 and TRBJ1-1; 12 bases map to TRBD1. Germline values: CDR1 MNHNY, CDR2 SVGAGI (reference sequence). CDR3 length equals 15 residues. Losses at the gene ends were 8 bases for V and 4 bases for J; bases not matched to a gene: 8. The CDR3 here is CASQTRDRGRTEAFF. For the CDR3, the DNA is TGTGCCAGCCAAACCCGGGACAGGGGGCGCACTGAAGCTTTCTTT.

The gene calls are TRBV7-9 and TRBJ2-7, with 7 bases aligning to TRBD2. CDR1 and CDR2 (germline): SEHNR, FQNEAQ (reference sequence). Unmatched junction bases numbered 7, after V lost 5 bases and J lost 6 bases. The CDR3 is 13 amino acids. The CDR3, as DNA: TGTGCCAGCAGCCTCGGACTAGTAAGCGAGCAGTACTTC. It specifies CASSLGLVSEQYF.

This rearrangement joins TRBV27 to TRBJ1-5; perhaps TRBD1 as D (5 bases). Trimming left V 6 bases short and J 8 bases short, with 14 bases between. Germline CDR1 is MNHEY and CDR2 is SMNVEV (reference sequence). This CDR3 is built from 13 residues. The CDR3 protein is CASRGPGLKPQHF. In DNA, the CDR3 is TGTGCCAGCAGGGGTCCAGGGTTGAAGCCCCAGCATTTT.

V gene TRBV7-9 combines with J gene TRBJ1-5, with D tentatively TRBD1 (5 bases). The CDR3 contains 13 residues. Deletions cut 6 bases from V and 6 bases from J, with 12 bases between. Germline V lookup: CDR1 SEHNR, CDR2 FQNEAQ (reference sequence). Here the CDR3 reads CASSSQGGQPQHF. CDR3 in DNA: TGTGCCAGCAGTTCCCAGGGCGGTCAGCCCCAGCATTTT.

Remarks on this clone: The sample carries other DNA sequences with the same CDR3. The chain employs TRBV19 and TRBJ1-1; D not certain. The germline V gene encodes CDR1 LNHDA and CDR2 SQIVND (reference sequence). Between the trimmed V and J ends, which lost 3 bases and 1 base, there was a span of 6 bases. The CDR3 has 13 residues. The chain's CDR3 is CASSIGQNTEAFF. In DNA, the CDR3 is TGTGCCAGTAGTATTGGGCAGAACACTGAAGCTTTCTTT.

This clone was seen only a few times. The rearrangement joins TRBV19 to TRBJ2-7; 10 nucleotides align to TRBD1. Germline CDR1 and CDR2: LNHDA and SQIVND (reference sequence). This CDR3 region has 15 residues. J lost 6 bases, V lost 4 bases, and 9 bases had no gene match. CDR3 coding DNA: TGTGCCAGTAGTACTCAACCGGGACAGGGGCTCGAGCAGTACTTC. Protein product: CASSTQPGQGLEQYF.

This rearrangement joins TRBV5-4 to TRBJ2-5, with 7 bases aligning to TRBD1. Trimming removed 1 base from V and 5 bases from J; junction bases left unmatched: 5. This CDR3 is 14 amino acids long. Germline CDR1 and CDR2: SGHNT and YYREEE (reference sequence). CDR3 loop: CASSLKGRGETQYF. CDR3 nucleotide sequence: TGTGCCAGCAGCTTGAAGGGCAGGGGGGAGACCCAGTACTTC.

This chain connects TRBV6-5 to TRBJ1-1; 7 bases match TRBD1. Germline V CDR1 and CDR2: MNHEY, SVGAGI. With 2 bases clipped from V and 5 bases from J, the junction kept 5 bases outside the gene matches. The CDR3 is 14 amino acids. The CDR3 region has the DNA TGTGCCAGCAGTTACGACAGGGTGAGAACTGAAGCTTTCTTT. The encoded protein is CASSYDRVRTEAFF.

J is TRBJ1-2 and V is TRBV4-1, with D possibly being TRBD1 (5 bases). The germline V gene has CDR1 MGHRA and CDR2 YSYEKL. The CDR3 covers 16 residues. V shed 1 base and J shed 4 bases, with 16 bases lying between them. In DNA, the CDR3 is TGCGCCAGCAGCCAAGGAGAAGGAGGGGCTCTCTATGGCTACACCTTC. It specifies CASSQGEGGALYGYTF.

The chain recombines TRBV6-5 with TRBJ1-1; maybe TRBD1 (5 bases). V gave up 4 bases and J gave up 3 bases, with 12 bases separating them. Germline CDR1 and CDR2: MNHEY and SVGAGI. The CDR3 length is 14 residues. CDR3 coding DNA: TGTGCCAGCAGTTCCGTGGGCAGGGACACTGAAGCTTTCTTT. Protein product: CASSSVGRDTEAFF.

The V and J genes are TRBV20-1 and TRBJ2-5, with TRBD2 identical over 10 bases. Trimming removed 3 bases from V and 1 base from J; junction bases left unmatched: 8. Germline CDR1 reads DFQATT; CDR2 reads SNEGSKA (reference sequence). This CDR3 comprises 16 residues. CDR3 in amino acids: CSASIRLAGFQETQYF. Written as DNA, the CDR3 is TGCAGTGCTAGTATTCGACTAGCGGGCTTCCAAGAGACCCAGTACTTC.

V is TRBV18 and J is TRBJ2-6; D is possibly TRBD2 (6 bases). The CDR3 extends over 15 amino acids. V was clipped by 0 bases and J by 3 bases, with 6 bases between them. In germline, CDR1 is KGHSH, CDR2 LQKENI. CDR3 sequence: CASSPPGGGANVLTF. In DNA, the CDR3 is TGTGCCAGCTCACCACCGGGGGGTGGGGCCAACGTCCTGACTTTC.